These T cell receptor beta chains were read from a single sample in a study of prognosis after radiotherapy for stage I lung cancer. One entry per CDR3 protein results from TCRdb running MiXCR on the multiplex PCR reads. The sample lists about 26,000 distinct CDR3 sequences; around 32% were seen once. Sequenced material: PBMCs, taken before or after stereotactic body radiation therapy (not recorded which). These receptors were taken from a donor at least 50 years old with non-small cell lung cancer. Each CDR3 is given with its conserved first and last residue. Each record gives: D gene, clone size, J gene, V gene, CDR3 protein, CDR3 DNA. A D gene is named only where the DNA matches it firmly. Expanded clones get a size class; other rows say once, few or many, or leave the size out.

NA,many,TRBJ1-1,TRBV29-1,CSGEQFLGTEAFF,TGCAGCGGTGAGCAATTCTTAGGCACTGAAGCTTTCTTT
NA,NA,TRBJ2-3,TRBV27,CASSLLRISDTQYF,TGTGCCAGCAGTTTACTCCGCATATCAGATACGCAGTATTTT
NA,many,TRBJ2-1,TRBV10-3,CAIRDDPYNEQFF,TGTGCCATCAGGGACGATCCCTACAATGAGCAGTTCTTC
NA,NA,TRBJ1-1,TRBV10-3,CAISGERNTEAFF,TGTGCCATCAGCGGAGAAAGAAACACTGAAGCTTTCTTT
NA,many,TRBJ2-3,TRBV5-1,CAQRITGVPDTQYF,TGCGCCCAGCGCATTACGGGAGTCCCTGATACGCAGTATTTT
TRBD2,many,TRBJ2-1,TRBV18,CASSQTSGGQYEQFF,TGTGCCAGCTCGCAGACTAGCGGGGGGCAGTATGAGCAGTTCTTC
NA,many,TRBJ1-2,TRBV6-4,CASSQQGYYGYTF,TGTGCCAGCAGCCAACAGGGATACTATGGCTACACCTTC
NA,many,TRBJ1-3,TRBV2,CASSREGPGNTIYF,TGTGCCAGCTCCCGGGAGGGCCCTGGAAACACCATATATTTT
NA,many,TRBJ2-1,TRBV3-1,CASSQEAVVANEQFF,TGTGCCAGCAGCCAAGAGGCAGTTGTCGCTAATGAGCAGTTCTTC
NA,many,TRBJ2-7,TRBV19,CASSRRTGSYEQYF,TGTGCCAGTAGTCGACGGACGGGATCCTACGAGCAGTACTTC
TRBD2,NA,TRBJ2-3,TRBV6-2/TRBV6-3,CASSPGLAASDTQYF,TGTGCCAGCAGCCCGGGACTAGCGGCGTCAGATACGCAGTATTTT
NA,many,TRBJ1-2,TRBV4-1,CASSRQVGQANYGYTF,TGCGCCAGCAGCCGACAAGTTGGTCAAGCTAACTATGGCTACACCTTC
NA,many,TRBJ2-1,TRBV12-3/TRBV12-4,CASSFLAGTYNEQFF,TGTGCCAGCAGTTTTCTGGCGGGAACATACAATGAGCAGTTCTTC
TRBD2,many,TRBJ2-3,TRBV20-1,CSARDTSGSTDTQYF,TGCAGTGCTAGAGACACTAGCGGGAGTACAGATACGCAGTATTTT
TRBD2,once,TRBJ2-5,TRBV5-8,CASSLLDFSIAGRGETQYF,TGTGCCAGCAGCTTGCTCGACTTTTCAATAGCGGGGAGGGGAGAGACCCAGTACTTC
NA,NA,TRBJ1-2,TRBV6-8,CASSYHTSQPLYYGYTF,TGTGCCAGCAGTTACCACACATCCCAGCCGCTATACTATGGCTACACCTTC
TRBD2,NA,TRBJ2-7,TRBV6-1,CASKGREGSYEQYF,TGTGCCAGCAAGGGTCGGGAGGGCTCCTACGAGCAGTACTTC
NA,many,TRBJ2-7,TRBV28,CASRGGIYEQYF,TGTGCTAGTCGAGGGGGGATCTACGAGCAGTACTTC
NA,many,TRBJ1-4,TRBV28,CASSFSGVNEKLFF,TGTGCCAGCAGTTTCTCAGGGGTTAATGAAAAACTGTTTTTT
TRBD2,many,TRBJ2-5,TRBV27,CASSLTSGAIETQYF,TGTGCCAGCAGTTTAACTAGCGGGGCCATCGAGACCCAGTACTTC
NA,many,TRBJ1-2,TRBV12-3/TRBV12-4,CAGSRTANYGYTF,TGTGCCGGCAGTAGGACAGCTAACTATGGCTACACCTTC
NA,many,TRBJ2-2,TRBV2,CASSLLTANTGELFF,TGTGCCAGCAGTCTCCTGACAGCTAACACCGGGGAGCTGTTTTTT
NA,many,TRBJ2-7,TRBV18,CASSPPRTSPPYEQYF,TGTGCCAGCTCACCACCGAGGACCTCACCCCCCTACGAGCAGTACTTC
NA,NA,TRBJ2-7,TRBV28,CASSFATEFAYEQYF,TGTGCCAGCAGTTTCGCGACTGAATTCGCCTACGAGCAGTACTTC
NA,NA,TRBJ1-1,TRBV6-5,CASSYVARGELGAFF,TGTGCCAGCAGTTACGTCGCCAGGGGAGAACTCGGCGCTTTCTTT
NA,many,TRBJ2-2,TRBV7-8,CASTLREFHGELFF,TGTGCCAGCACCCTCAGGGAATTTCACGGGGAGCTGTTTTTT
NA,many,TRBJ2-2,TRBV4-2,CASSHISRLVHTGELFF,TGTGCCAGCAGCCATATTTCGAGACTAGTTCACACCGGGGAGCTGTTTTTT
TRBD2,NA,TRBJ2-3,TRBV2,CASSQGGTSGRAGTQYF,TGTGCCAGCAGTCAGGGCGGGACTAGCGGGAGAGCGGGTACGCAGTATTTT
TRBD2,NA,TRBJ2-1,TRBV7-9,CASSPLTLTSRRAYEQFF,TGTGCCAGCAGCCCATTGACATTGACTAGCCGGAGGGCCTATGAGCAGTTCTTC
NA,NA,TRBJ2-7,TRBV7-2,CASSRRDGGSQGEQYF,TGTGCCAGCAGCAGAAGAGATGGTGGTAGCCAGGGCGAGCAGTACTTC
TRBD1,many,TRBJ1-1,TRBV29-1,CSVNDRANTEAFF,TGCAGCGTTAATGACAGGGCTAACACTGAAGCTTTCTTT
NA,many,TRBJ2-3,TRBV2,CASSESQTQYF,TGTGCCAGCAGTGAATCCCAGACGCAGTATTTT
NA,many,TRBJ1-4,TRBV12-3/TRBV12-4,CASRLGRINEKLFF,TGTGCCAGCAGATTAGGACGGATTAATGAAAAACTGTTTTTT
TRBD2,many,TRBJ2-2,TRBV30,CAWGTSGGARTGELFF,TGTGCCTGGGGGACTAGCGGGGGGGCTCGCACCGGGGAGCTGTTTTTT
TRBD1,many,TRBJ2-1,TRBV5-1,CASSFQGAGEQFF,TGCGCCAGCAGCTTCCAGGGGGCCGGTGAGCAGTTCTTC
TRBD1,many,TRBJ2-7,TRBV20-1,CSASGTGVWYEQYF,TGCAGTGCTTCCGGGACAGGGGTCTGGTACGAGCAGTACTTC
NA,NA,TRBJ2-6,TRBV29-1,CSVGSPRESGANVLTF,TGCAGCGTTGGGTCGCCAAGAGAGTCTGGGGCCAACGTCCTGACTTTC
NA,few,TRBJ2-2,TRBV6-2/TRBV6-3,CASSYSKGLTGELFF,TGTGCCAGCAGTTACTCCAAGGGACTCACCGGGGAGCTGTTTTTT
TRBD2,many,TRBJ2-5,TRBV24-1,CATSDVKREGQETQYF,TGTGCCACCAGTGATGTCAAGCGGGAGGGACAAGAGACCCAGTACTTC
NA,NA,TRBJ2-7,TRBV6-1,CASTNFGYEQYF,TGTGCCAGTACCAATTTCGGCTACGAGCAGTACTTC
NA,many,TRBJ1-2,TRBV3-1,CASSQSGTKNDGYTF,TGTGCCAGCAGCCAATCCGGGACTAAAAACGATGGCTACACCTTC
TRBD2,NA,TRBJ2-7,TRBV3-1,CASSPFHSSLAGGLVEQYF,TGTGCCAGCAGCCCCTTCCATTCATCTCTAGCGGGGGGTCTGGTCGAGCAGTACTTC
NA,many,TRBJ2-2,TRBV19,CASTLTGISGELFF,TGTGCCAGTACCCTAACAGGGATTTCCGGGGAGCTGTTTTTT
NA,NA,TRBJ1-2,TRBV12-5,CASGLWGSRGYTF,TGTGCTAGTGGTTTATGGGGGTCGAGAGGCTACACCTTC
NA,many,TRBJ2-3,TRBV2,CASRAGTPPADTQYF,TGTGCCAGCAGGGCCGGGACACCCCCTGCGGATACGCAGTATTTT
TRBD2,NA,TRBJ2-7,TRBV27,CASSFSGTSGSFYEQYF,TGTGCCAGCAGTTTTTCCGGGACTAGCGGGAGTTTCTACGAGCAGTACTTC
NA,once,TRBJ2-5,TRBV5-1,CASSLALARAGGETKYF,TGCGCCAGCAGCTTGGCGCTAGCGAGGGCCGGAGGCGAGACCAAGTACTTC